This TCR beta chain appears in the sequencing data of a study of regulatory T cells in long-lasting Graves disease. Noted time point: newly diagnosed GD, antithyroid drugs for less than 3 months. Extracted RNA from PBMCs served as the source of the TCR library. In this sample, this clonotype turned up many times. Germline-derived CDR1 and CDR2 are SNHLY and FYNNEI. The CDR3 has 14 amino acids. J was trimmed by 5 bases and V by 7 bases; bases with no gene match: 6. Arm-PCR with iRepertoire HTBI primers amplified the CDR3 regions for these TCR beta libraries. TCRdb processed the multiplex PCR reads anew with MiXCR; each CDR3 protein has one entry. The top ten clones hold 23% of a sample with 420,000 or so distinct CDR3 sequences, 16% of them seen once. This sample also belongs to another study, concerning T cells in Graves' hyperthyroidism and ophthalmopathy.

The chain is built from TRBV2 and TRBJ2-1, with 9 bases aligning to TRBD1. This sequence was found in a woman between 18 and 30 years old with Graves disease. The material sequenced was peripheral blood mononuclear cells (PBMCs), taken at new diagnosis, from a patient treated with antithyroid drugs. The CDR3 spells CASTPDRGDNEQFF. The CDR3 DNA follows: TGTGCCAGCACGCCAGACAGGGGGGACAATGAGCAGTTCTTC.